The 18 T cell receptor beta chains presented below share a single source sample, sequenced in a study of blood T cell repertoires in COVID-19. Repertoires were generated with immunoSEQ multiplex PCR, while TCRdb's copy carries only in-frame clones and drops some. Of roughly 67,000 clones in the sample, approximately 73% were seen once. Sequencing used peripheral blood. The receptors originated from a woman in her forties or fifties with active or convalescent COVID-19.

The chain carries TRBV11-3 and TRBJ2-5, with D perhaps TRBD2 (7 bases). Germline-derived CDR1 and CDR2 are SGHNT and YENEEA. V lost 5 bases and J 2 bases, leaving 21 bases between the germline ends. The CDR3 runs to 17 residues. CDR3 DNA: TGTGCCAGCAGCCCTTGGCGGGGGCCTTCAGGACAAGAGACCCAGTACTTC. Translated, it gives CASSPWRGPSGQETQYF. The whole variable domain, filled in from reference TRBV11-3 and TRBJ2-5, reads EAGVVQSPRYKIIEKKQPVAFWCNPISGHNTLYWYLQNLGQGPELLIRYENEEAVDDSQLPKDRFSAERLKGVDSTLKIQPAELGDSAVYLCASSPWRGPSGQETQYFGPGTRLLVL.

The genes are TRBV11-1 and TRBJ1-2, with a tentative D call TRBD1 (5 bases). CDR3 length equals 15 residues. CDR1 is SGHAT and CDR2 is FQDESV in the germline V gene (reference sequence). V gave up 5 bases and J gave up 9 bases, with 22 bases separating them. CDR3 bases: TGTGCCAGCAGCCCTATTGTGGGAAGGGGCTCGAGCTACACCTTC. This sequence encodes CASSPIVGRGSSYTF.

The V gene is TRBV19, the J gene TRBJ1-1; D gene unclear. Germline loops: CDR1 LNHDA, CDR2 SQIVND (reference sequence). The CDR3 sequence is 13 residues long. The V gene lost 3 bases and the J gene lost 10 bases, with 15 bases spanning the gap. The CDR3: CASSMSEGGGAFF. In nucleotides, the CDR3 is TGTGCCAGTAGTATGTCGGAGGGTGGTGGAGCTTTCTTT.

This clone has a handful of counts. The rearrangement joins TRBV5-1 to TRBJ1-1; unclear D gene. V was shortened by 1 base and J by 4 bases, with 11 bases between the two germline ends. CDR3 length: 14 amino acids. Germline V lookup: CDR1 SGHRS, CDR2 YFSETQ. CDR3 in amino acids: CASSLKGGGTEAFF. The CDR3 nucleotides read TGCGCCAGCAGCTTGAAAGGCGGAGGCACTGAAGCTTTCTTT.

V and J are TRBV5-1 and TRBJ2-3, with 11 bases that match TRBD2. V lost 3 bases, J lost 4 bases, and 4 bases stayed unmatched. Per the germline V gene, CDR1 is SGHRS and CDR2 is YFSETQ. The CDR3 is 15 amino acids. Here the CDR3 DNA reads TGCGCCAGCAGCTCAATAGCGGGAGGGCCAGATACGCAGTATTTT. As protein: CASSSIAGGPDTQYF.

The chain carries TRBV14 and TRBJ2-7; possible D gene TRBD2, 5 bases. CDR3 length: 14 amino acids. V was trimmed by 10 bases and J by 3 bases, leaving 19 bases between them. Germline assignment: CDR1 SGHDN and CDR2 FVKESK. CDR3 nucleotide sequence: TGTGCCATTCCTTTTCCTCGACGGGACTACGAGCAGTACTTC. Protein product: CAIPFPRRDYEQYF.

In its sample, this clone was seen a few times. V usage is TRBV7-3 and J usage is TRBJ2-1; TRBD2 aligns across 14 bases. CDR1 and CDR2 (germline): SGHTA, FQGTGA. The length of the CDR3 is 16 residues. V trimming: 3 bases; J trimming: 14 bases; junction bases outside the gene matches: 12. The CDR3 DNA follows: TGTGCCAGCAGCTTTGATAGGGGACTAGCGGGAGAGATAAAGTTCTTC. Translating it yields CASSFDRGLAGEIKFF. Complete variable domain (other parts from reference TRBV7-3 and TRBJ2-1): GAGVSQTPSNKVTEKGKYVELRCDPISGHTALYWYRQSLGQGPEFLIYFQGTGAADDSGLPNDRFFAVRPEGSVSTLKIQRTERGDSAVYLCASSFDRGLAGEIKFFGPGTRLTVL.

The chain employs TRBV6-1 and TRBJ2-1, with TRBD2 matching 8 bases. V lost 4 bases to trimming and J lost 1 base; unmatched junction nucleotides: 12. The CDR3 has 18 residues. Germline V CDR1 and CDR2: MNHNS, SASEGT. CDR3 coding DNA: TGTGCCAGCAGTGGAGCGGGAGCCCTAAGAGGATCCTACAATGAGCAGTTCTTC. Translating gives CASSGAGALRGSYNEQFF.

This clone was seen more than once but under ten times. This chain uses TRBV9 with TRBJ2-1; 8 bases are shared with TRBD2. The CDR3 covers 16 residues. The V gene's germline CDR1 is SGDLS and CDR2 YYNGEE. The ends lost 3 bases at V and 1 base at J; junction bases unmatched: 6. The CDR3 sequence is CASSAGRAVSYNEQFF. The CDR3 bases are TGTGCCAGCAGCGCCGGGAGGGCCGTTTCCTACAATGAGCAGTTCTTC. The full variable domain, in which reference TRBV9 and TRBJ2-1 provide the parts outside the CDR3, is DSGVTQTPKHLITATGQRVTLRCSPRSGDLSVYWYQQSLDQGLQFLIQYYNGEERAKGNILERFSAQQFPDLHSELNLSSLELGDSALYFCASSAGRAVSYNEQFFGPGTRLTVL.

Here the CDR3 DNA reads TGTGCCAGTAGTATAAGGAGGCGGGGCTCCTACGAGCAGTACTTC. Its protein product is CASSIRRRGSYEQYF. V usage is TRBV19 and J usage is TRBJ2-7; tentatively, D is TRBD2 (6 bases). CDR1 and CDR2 from the germline V gene are LNHDA and SQIVND (reference sequence). The CDR3 is 15 amino acids. The V end was cut by 2 bases, the J end by 0 bases, with 11 bases between. Full variable domain (rest looked up from reference TRBV19 and TRBJ2-7): DGGITQSPKYLFRKEGQNVTLSCEQNLNHDAMYWYRQDPGQGLRLIYYSQIVNDFQKGDIAEGYSVSREKKESFPLTVTSAQKNPTAFYLCASSIRRRGSYEQYFGPGTRLTVT.

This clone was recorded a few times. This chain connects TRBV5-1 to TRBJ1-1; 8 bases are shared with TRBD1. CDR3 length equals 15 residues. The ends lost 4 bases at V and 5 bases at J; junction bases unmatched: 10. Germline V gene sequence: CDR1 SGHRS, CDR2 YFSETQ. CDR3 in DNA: TGCGCCAGCAGCACGCAGGGGGCCGGTGAGACTGAAGCTTTCTTT. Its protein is CASSTQGAGETEAFF.

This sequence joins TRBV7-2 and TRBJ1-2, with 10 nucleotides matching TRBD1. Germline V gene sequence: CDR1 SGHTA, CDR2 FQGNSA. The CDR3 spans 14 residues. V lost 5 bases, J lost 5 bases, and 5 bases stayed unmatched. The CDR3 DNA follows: TGTGCCAGCAGCCCGACAGGGGGCCGGTATGGCTACACCTTC. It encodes CASSPTGGRYGYTF.

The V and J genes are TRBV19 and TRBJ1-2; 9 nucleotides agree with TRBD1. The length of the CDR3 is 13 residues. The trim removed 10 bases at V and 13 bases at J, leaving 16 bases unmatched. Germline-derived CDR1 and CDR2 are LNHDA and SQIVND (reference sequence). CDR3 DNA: TGTGCCACCCAGCAGACAGGGGGTTTCACCGGCACCTTC. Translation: CATQQTGGFTGTF. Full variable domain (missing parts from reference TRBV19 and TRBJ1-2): DGGITQSPKYLFRKEGQNVTLSCEQNLNHDAMYWYRQDPGQGLRLIYYSQIVNDFQKGDIAEGYSVSREKKESFPLTVTSAQKNPTAFYLCATQQTGGFTGTFGSGTRLTVV.

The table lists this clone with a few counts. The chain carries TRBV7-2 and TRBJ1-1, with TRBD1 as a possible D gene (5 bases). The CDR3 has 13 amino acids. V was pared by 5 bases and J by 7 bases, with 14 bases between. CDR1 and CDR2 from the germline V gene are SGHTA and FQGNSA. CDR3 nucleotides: TGTGCCAGCAGCCCCGGGCCGGGGGGTGAAGCTTTCTTT. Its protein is CASSPGPGGEAFF.

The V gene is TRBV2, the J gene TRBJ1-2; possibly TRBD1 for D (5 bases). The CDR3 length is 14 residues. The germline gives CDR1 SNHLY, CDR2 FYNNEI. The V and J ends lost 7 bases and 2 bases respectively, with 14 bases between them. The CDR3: CASMGLKGNYGYTF. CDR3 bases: TGTGCCAGCATGGGGCTCAAAGGGAACTATGGCTACACCTTC.

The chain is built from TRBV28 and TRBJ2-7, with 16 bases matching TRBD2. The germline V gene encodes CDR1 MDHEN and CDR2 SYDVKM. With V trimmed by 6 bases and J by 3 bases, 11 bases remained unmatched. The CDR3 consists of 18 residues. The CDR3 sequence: CASSSAGTSGRARYEQYF. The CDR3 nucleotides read TGTGCCAGCAGCTCAGCCGGGACTAGCGGGAGGGCCCGCTACGAGCAGTACTTC.

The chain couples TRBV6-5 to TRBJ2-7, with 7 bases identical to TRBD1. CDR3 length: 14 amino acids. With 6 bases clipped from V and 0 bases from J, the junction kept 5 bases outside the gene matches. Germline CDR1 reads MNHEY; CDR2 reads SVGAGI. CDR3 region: CASSPDRLSYEQYF. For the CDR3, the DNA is TGTGCCAGCAGCCCGGACAGGCTCTCCTACGAGCAGTACTTC.

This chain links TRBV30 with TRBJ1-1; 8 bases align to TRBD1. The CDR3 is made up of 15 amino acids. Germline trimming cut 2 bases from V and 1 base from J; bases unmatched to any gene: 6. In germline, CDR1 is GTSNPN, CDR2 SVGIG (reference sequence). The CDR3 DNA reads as TGTGCCTGGAGTCAGACAGGGGTTGGGAACACTGAAGCTTTCTTT. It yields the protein CAWSQTGVGNTEAFF.